This T cell receptor (beta chain) stems from a study of T cell repertoires in cytomegalovirus infection (dated by TCRdb to between 2019 and 2020). At the level of the whole study: Alongside well-studied HLA-B-restricted epitopes, the peptide stimulations were aimed at recently identified HLA-C-restricted CMV epitopes, whose presentation resists viral immunomodulation. Donor HLA type was relevant to the analysis, because carriage of CMV infection together with the matching HLA type was indicated by public TCR beta signatures. Here is what the overall study found, with its caveats: Cumulative frequency of public TCR beta family members discriminated carriers of CMV infection plus the relevant HLA type in this cohort and an independent approximately 360-donor cohort. The ex vivo response was dominated by HLA-C-restricted CMV-specific TCR beta clonotypes, which also provided the single most frequent clonotype in two of eight donors.

V is shortened by 3 bases, J by 10 bases, and the region joining them spans 12 bases. Measured from the cysteine to the phenylalanine, the CDR3 is 12 residues long. Only the CDR3 region is kept as DNA, spanning 36 bases read in frame from base 1. From the germline V gene, CDR1 is MNHNS and CDR2 is SASEGT. In the paper's terms, the treatment or condition label means: in vitro stimulation with specific CMV peptide epitopes to enrich CMV-specific T cells. This clonotype showed up just a few times. Its antigen is not yet known. There are no base qualities to consult, and no much larger clone falls within one base. For sequencing, an Illumina HiSeq 1500 was employed. The raw public data were reprocessed by TCRdb itself: fastp quality trimming at Q25, MiXCR clonotype calling, in-frame beta chains only. A single entry per CDR3 protein holds the most common genes and DNA from its merged rows. Here the sample has about 890,000 distinct CDR3 sequences; approximately 30% occur a single time. About an eighth of the sample is taken by the ten largest.

Sequenced material: cultured CD8+ T cells from PBMCs, taken from culture after CMV antigen stimulation. The rearrangement combines TRBV6-1 with TRBJ1-1, and possibly TRBD1, on 6 matching bases. This clonotype originated in a human donor in good health (CMV status not recorded). Some clones in this sample may be carry-over from other donors' samples. Here the CDR3 is given as CASSDSLGAAFF. In nucleotides, the sequence is TGTGCCAGCAGTGACAGCTTGGGGGCAGCTTTCTTT.